This T cell receptor beta chain appears in the sequencing data of a study of blood T cell repertoires in COVID-19. Study-level information: Specimens from acute and convalescent COVID-19 originated in the United States, Italy and Spain. In each case, the material was cDNA or gDNA derived from T cells, B-cell-depleted T cells, or PBMCs.

Trimming left V 7 bases short and J 2 bases short, with 9 bases between. The CDR3 runs to 12 residues. Germline assignment: CDR1 SNHLY and CDR2 FYNNEI. Method: immunoSEQ multiplex PCR; TCRdb's copy keeps in-frame clones and lacks some. The repertoire has around 230,000 clones, 88% of them found once; the top ten carry around 2.5%. Participants came from about two dozen US areas, aged roughly 18 to 89 years. The J gene is TRBJ2-7, the V gene TRBV2; D call uncertain. This sequence originates from a middle-aged woman with acute COVID-19. The source material was PBMCs or T cells enriched from blood (not recorded which). This CDR3 is CASTQVTYEQYV. In DNA, the CDR3 is TGTGCCAGCACCCAGGTCACCTACGAGCAGTACGTC.